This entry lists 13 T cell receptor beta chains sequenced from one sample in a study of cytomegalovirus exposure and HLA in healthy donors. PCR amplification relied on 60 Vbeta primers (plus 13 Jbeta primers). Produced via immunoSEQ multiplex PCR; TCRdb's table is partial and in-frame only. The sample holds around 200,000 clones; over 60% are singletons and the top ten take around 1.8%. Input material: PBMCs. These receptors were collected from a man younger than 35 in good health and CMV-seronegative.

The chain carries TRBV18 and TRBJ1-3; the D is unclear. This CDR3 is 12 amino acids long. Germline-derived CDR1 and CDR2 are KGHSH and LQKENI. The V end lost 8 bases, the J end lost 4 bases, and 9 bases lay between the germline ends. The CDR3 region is CASEQIGNTIYF. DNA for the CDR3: TGTGCCAGCGAACAGATCGGAAACACCATATATTTT.

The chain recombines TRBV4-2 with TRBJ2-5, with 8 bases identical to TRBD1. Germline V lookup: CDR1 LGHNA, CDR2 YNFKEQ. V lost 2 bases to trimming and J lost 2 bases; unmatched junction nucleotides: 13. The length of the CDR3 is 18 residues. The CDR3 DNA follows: TGTGCCAGCAGCCAACCCCGGGGGCAGGGGGCGATACAAGAGACCCAGTACTTC. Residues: CASSQPRGQGAIQETQYF.

CDR3 DNA: TGTGCCAGCAGCGGACAGGACTACGCCGGGGAGCTGTTTTTT. Amino acids: CASSGQDYAGELFF. This chain connects TRBV7-8 to TRBJ2-2; possibly TRBD1 for D (7 bases). The CDR3 extends over 14 amino acids. CDR1 is SGHVS and CDR2 is FQNEAQ in the germline V gene. V was clipped by 5 bases and J by 6 bases, with 13 bases between them.

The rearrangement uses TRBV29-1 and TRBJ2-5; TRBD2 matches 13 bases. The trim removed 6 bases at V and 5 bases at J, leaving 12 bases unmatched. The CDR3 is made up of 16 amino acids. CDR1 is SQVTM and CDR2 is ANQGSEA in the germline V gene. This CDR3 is CSVQTTSGGAGETQYF. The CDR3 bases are TGCAGCGTGCAAACAACTAGCGGGGGGGCCGGGGAGACCCAGTACTTC.

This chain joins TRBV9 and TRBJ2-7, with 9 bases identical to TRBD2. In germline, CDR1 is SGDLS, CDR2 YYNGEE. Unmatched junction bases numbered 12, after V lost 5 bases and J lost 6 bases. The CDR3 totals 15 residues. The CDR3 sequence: CASSSGRNPTFEQYF. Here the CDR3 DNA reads TGTGCCAGCAGTAGCGGGAGAAATCCGACCTTCGAGCAGTACTTC.

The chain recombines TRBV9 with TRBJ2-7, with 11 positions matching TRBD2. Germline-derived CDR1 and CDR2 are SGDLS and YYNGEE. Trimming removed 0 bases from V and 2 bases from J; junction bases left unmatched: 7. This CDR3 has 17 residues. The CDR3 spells CASSVDPSGGIAYEQYF. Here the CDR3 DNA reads TGTGCCAGCAGCGTAGATCCTAGCGGGGGGATCGCCTACGAGCAGTACTTC. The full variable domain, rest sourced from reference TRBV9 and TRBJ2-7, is DSGVTQTPKHLITATGQRVTLRCSPRSGDLSVYWYQQSLDQGLQFLIQYYNGEERAKGNILERFSAQQFPDLHSELNLSSLELGDSALYFCASSVDPSGGIAYEQYFGPGTRLTVT.

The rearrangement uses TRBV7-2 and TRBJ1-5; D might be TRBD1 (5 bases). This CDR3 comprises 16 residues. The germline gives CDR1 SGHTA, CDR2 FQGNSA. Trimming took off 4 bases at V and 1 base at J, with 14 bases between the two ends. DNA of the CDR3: TGTGCCAGCAGCTCCTGGGGGGGGATGAGCAATCAGCCCCAGCATTTT. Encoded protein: CASSSWGGMSNQPQHF.

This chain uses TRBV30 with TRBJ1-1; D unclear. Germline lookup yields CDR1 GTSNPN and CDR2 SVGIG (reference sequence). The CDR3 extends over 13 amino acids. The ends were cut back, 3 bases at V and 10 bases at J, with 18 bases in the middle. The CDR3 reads CAWSSLYEGRAFF. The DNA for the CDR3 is TGTGCCTGGAGCTCCCTGTATGAGGGTAGAGCTTTCTTT.

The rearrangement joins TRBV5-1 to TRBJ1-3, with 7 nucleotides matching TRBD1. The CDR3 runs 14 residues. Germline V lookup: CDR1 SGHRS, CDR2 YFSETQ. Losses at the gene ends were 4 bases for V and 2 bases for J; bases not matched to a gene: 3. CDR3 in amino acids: CASSRDSAGNTIYF. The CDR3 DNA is TGCGCCAGCAGCCGGGACAGTGCTGGAAACACCATATATTTT.

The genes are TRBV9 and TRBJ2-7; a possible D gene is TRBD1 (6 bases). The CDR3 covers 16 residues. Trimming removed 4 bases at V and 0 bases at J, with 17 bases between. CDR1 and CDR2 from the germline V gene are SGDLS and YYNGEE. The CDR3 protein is CASSPQGSSVSYEQYF. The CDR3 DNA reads TGTGCCAGCAGCCCCCAGGGGAGTAGCGTCTCCTACGAGCAGTACTTC.

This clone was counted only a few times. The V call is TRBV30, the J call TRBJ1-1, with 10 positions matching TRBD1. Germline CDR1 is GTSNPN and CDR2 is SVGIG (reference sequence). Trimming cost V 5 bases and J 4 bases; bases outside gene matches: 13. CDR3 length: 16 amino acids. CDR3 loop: CAWDRGQGLRGTEAFF. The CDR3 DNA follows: TGTGCCTGGGATCGGGGACAGGGGCTTAGAGGCACTGAAGCTTTCTTT.

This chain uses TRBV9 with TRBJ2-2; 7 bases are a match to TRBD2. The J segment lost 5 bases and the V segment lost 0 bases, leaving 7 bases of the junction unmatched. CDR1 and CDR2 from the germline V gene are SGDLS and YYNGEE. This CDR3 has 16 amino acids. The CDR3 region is CASSVGEGEVTGELFF. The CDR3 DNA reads TGTGCCAGCAGCGTAGGGGAGGGAGAGGTGACCGGGGAGCTGTTTTTT. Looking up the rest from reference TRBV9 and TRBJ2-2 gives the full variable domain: DSGVTQTPKHLITATGQRVTLRCSPRSGDLSVYWYQQSLDQGLQFLIQYYNGEERAKGNILERFSAQQFPDLHSELNLSSLELGDSALYFCASSVGEGEVTGELFFGEGSRLTVL.

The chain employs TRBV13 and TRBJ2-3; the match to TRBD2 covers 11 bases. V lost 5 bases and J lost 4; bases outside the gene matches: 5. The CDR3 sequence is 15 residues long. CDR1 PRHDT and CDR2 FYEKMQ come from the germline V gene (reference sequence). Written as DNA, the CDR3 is TGTGCCAGCAGCGGGGTGACTAGCGGGGCAGATACGCAGTATTTT. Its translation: CASSGVTSGADTQYF. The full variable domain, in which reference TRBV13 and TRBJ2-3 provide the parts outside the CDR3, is AAGVIQSPRHLIKEKRETATLKCYPIPRHDTVYWYQQGPGQDPQFLISFYEKMQSDKGSIPDRFSAQQFSDYHSELNMSSLELGDSALYFCASSGVTSGADTQYFGPGTRLTVL.